This TCR beta chain originates from a study of shared clonotypes between healthy human individuals. CD8 cells regarded as naive lacked CD45RO, were positively chosen for CCR7, and omitted terminally differentiated effector memory CD45RA+ cells. Concerning this clone: Its antigen is unknown.

V shed 1 base and J shed 0 bases, with 6 bases lying between them. The CDR3 runs to 15 residues. From germline, CDR1 is PRHDT and CDR2 FYEKMQ (reference sequence). Sorted-subset replicate PCRs used approximately 200 ng of genomic DNA. This amount corresponded to about 30,000 T cell genomes. Data came from immunoSEQ multiplex PCR; TCRdb stores just in-frame clones and leaves some out. This sample yields around 2.1 million clones, of which about 92% are seen a single time; 1.5% to 2% belongs to the top ten. Study results and limitations: Only blood samples were collected, and tissue repertoires likely differ.

The specimen sequenced was naive CD8+ T cells from PBMCs. V usage is TRBV13 and J usage is TRBJ1-4; D gene uncertain. The clonotype was recovered from a man younger than 35 in good health. Some clones in this sample may be carry-over from other donors' samples. The DNA for the CDR3 is TGTGCCAGCAGCTTAGAGGAGGCAACTAATGAAAAACTGTTTTTT. Translation gives CASSLEEATNEKLFF.